The present entry profiles one TCR beta chain with its context. The germline V gene encodes CDR1 MNHEY and CDR2 SMNVEV (reference sequence). The CDR3 is 16 residues long. Germline trimming cut 6 bases from V and 6 bases from J; bases unmatched to any gene: 13. This sample is part of a study of blood T cell repertoires in COVID-19. TCRdb keeps only in-frame clones here, not all; method: immunoSEQ multiplex PCR. The table shows hundreds of thousands of clones, with 85% occurring only once. This chain uses TRBV27 with TRBJ2-1; the match to TRBD2 covers 8 bases. The sample consisted of PBMCs or T cells enriched from blood (not recorded which). The source of this sequence is a middle-aged man who had recovered from COVID-19. This CDR3 is CASRPLGGLVTNEQFF. Here the CDR3 DNA reads TGTGCCAGCAGACCCCTCGGGGGACTAGTAACCAATGAGCAGTTCTTC.